At least ten counts were recorded for the clone carrying this T cell receptor (beta chain). Antigen specificity is unknown. The CDR3 runs 15 residues. Trimming took 11 bases from V and 0 from J; bases not matched to a gene: 9. Germline-derived CDR1 and CDR2 are MNHNS and SASEGT. The data belong to a study of T cells in Graves' hyperthyroidism and ophthalmopathy. Whole-study findings and limits: Blood also contained most expanded thyroid clonotypes above 0.001.

Amplification yielded TCR beta CDR3 regions, with RNA transcripts as the source. When the TCR CDR3 underwent first-round RT-PCR, the HTBI primer set was used. TCRdb processed the multiplex PCR reads anew with MiXCR; each CDR3 protein has one entry. The repertoire holds about 720,000 distinct CDR3 sequences, with 16% as singletons. Stable Graves' hyperthyroidism meant no ophthalmopathy progression within 18 months. In making diagnoses, clinical symptoms, serum thyroxine and TRAb, thyroid ultrasound and orbital computed tomography were all used. The J gene is TRBJ2-7, the V gene TRBV6-1; TRBD2 matches 11 bases. The source material was blood. The TCR comes from a man between 18 and 35 years old with Graves' hyperthyroidism. Written as DNA, the CDR3 is TGTGCCGCAATATTTAGCGGGAGGGTCTCCTACGAGCAGTACTTC. This encodes CAAIFSGRVSYEQYF.